This is a list of T cell receptor beta chains from one sample in a study of blood T cell repertoires in COVID-19. Clones were read by immunoSEQ multiplex PCR, and TCRdb kept only the in-frame ones, dropping some. The sample yields roughly 280,000 clones, approximately 90% seen once. The material sequenced was PBMCs or T cells enriched from blood (not recorded which). These TCRs come from a woman in her late teens or twenties who had recovered from COVID-19. Each CDR3 is given with its conserved first and last residue. The D gene is left open where the match is weak. Size tells how often a clone was seen (once, few, many) or the class of an expanded clone, and some rows leave it out.

size,V,D,J,CDR3,DNA
once,TRBV10-1,-,TRBJ2-3,CASSGNNTDTQYF,TGCGCCAGCAGTGGAAACAACACAGATACGCAGTATTTT
-,TRBV7-8,TRBD1,TRBJ2-1,CASSPGTAQASVMNEQFF,TGTGCCAGCAGCCCCGGGACAGCACAAGCAAGCGTAATGAATGAGCAGTTCTTC
-,TRBV2,TRBD1,TRBJ1-5,CASSVLGQGKNQPQHF,TGTGCCAGCAGTGTTTTGGGACAGGGGAAAAATCAGCCCCAGCATTTT
few,TRBV5-4,-,TRBJ1-2,CASSLAGGNYGYTF,TGTGCCAGCAGCTTGGCCGGCGGGAACTATGGCTACACCTTC
-,TRBV10-1,TRBD2,TRBJ2-2,CASSDHGLAGVGIGELFF,TGCGCCAGCAGTGACCACGGACTAGCGGGGGTTGGGATCGGGGAGCTGTTTTTT
-,TRBV7-6,-,TRBJ1-2,CASSPRRQDGYGYTF,TGTGCCAGCAGCCCCCGACGACAGGACGGCTATGGCTACACCTTC
-,TRBV5-4,TRBD2,TRBJ2-7,CASSSGTSVTYEQYF,TGTGCCAGCAGCTCGGGGACTAGCGTCACCTACGAGCAGTACTTC
few,TRBV5-1,TRBD1,TRBJ2-1,CASSLADRGDEQFF,TGCGCCAGCAGCTTGGCGGACAGGGGCGATGAGCAGTTCTTC
-,TRBV5-1,TRBD1,TRBJ1-5,CASSPGQGAQPQHF,TGCGCCAGCAGCCCGGGACAGGGTGCTCAGCCCCAGCATTTT
few,TRBV9,TRBD1,TRBJ1-2,CASSTGDSLKSINYGYTF,TGTGCCAGCAGCACCGGGGACAGCCTTAAGTCTATCAACTATGGCTACACCTTC
-,TRBV7-9,-,TRBJ2-7,CASSLDRGLFKYEQYF,TGTGCCAGCAGCTTAGATCGAGGGCTTTTTAAGTACGAGCAGTACTTC
-,TRBV4-1,-,TRBJ2-2,CASSQGLEGTGELFF,TGCGCCAGCAGCCAAGGACTGGAGGGGACCGGGGAGCTGTTTTTT
-,TRBV28,TRBD1,TRBJ1-6,CASSSTGGNYNSPLHF,TGTGCCAGCTCCTCTACAGGGGGTAACTATAATTCACCCCTCCACTTT
-,TRBV7-8,-,TRBJ1-1,CASSSTGWTEAFF,TGTGCCAGCAGCTCAACAGGGTGGACTGAAGCTTTCTTT
-,TRBV28,-,TRBJ2-7,CASSLWSSAPGLNEQYF,TGTGCCAGCAGTTTATGGTCTAGCGCCCCGGGATTAAACGAGCAGTACTTC
once,TRBV4-1,-,TRBJ1-2,CASRPGSDYGYTF,TGCGCCAGCAGACCCGGGTCCGATTATGGCTACACCTTC
-,TRBV7-9,-,TRBJ2-3,CASSSHYRKLTDTQYF,TGTGCCAGCAGCTCTCACTACAGGAAACTCACAGATACGCAGTATTTT
-,TRBV28,-,TRBJ1-1,CAIATDRWNTEAFF,TGTGCCATCGCGACTGACAGGTGGAACACTGAAGCTTTCTTT
-,TRBV20-1,-,TRBJ2-1,CSVSRNSNNEQFF,TGCAGTGTTAGTAGGAACAGTAACAATGAGCAGTTCTTC
once,TRBV7-2,-,TRBJ2-7,CASSLDGFYEQYF,TGTGCCAGCAGCCTCGACGGGTTCTACGAGCAGTACTTC
-,TRBV20-1,-,TRBJ2-7,CSASFPHYEQYF,TGCAGTGCTAGTTTCCCCCACTACGAGCAGTACTTC
-,TRBV7-6,-,TRBJ2-7,CASSHSLREQYF,TGTGCCAGCAGCCATAGCCTCCGCGAGCAGTACTTC
-,TRBV28,TRBD1,TRBJ1-6,CASSYPGTVHYSPLHF,TGTGCCAGCAGTTACCCCGGGACAGTACATTATTCACCCCTCCACTTT